The 19 T cell receptor beta chains given below trace back to one sample, sequenced in a study of T cell responses to AZD1222 COVID-19 vaccine. Libraries were prepared by immunoSEQ multiplex PCR; TCRdb keeps only in-frame clonotypes and omits some of them. The sample shows some 28,000 clones, 78% of them seen only once. The specimen was peripheral blood, collected on day 0 of AZD1222 vaccination. The receptors stem from an adult in good health.

This clone appeared a single time. The CDR3 sequence: CATSVQRGVDEQFF. The CDR3 DNA reads TGTGCCACTTCGGTCCAGCGGGGGGTGGATGAGCAGTTCTTC. This chain links TRBV5-5 with TRBJ2-1, with 9 nucleotides matching TRBD2. This CDR3 has 14 residues. The ends lost 9 bases at V and 8 bases at J; junction bases unmatched: 12. Germline CDR1 is SGHKS and CDR2 is YYEKEE (reference sequence). The full variable domain, completed using reference TRBV5-5 and TRBJ2-1, is DAGVTQSPTHLIKTRGQQVTLRCSPISGHKSVSWYQQVLGQGPQFIFQYYEKEERGRGNFPDRFSARQFPNYSSELNVNALLLGDSALYLCATSVQRGVDEQFFGPGTRLTVL.

This clone appeared a single time. V and J are TRBV6-5 and TRBJ2-4; 11 bases match TRBD1. The trim removed 6 bases at V and 14 bases at J, leaving 3 bases unmatched. The CDR3 is made up of 11 amino acids. The germline CDR1 and CDR2 sequences are MNHEY and SVGAGI. This CDR3 is CASSQGQGEYF. The CDR3 DNA sequence: TGTGCCAGCAGCCAGGGACAGGGGGAGTACTTC.

The CDR3: CATSRDEGNYEQYF. The DNA of the CDR3 is TGTGCCACCAGCAGAGACGAAGGGAACTACGAGCAGTACTTC. The chain recombines TRBV15 with TRBJ2-7; D remains ambiguous. The CDR3 sequence is 14 residues long. The germline V gene has CDR1 LNHNV and CDR2 YYDKDF (reference sequence). Trimming pared 0 bases from V and 3 bases from J, leaving 9 bases between.

V and J are TRBV2 and TRBJ2-7; no reliable D call. Germline CDR1 is SNHLY and CDR2 is FYNNEI. This CDR3 has 13 residues. V was clipped by 2 bases and J by 7 bases, with 12 bases between them. This chain's CDR3 is CASSESRIGEQYF. The CDR3, as DNA: TGTGCCAGCAGTGAAAGTCGGATCGGGGAGCAGTACTTC.

This clone was counted between two and nine times. The chain carries TRBV11-3 and TRBJ2-1; D call uncertain. The V end was cut by 1 base, the J end by 5 bases, with 21 bases between. The length of the CDR3 is 18 residues. In germline, CDR1 is SGHNT, CDR2 YENEEA. The CDR3 here is CASSLVAFTIGGHNEQFF. CDR3 coding DNA: TGTGCCAGCAGCTTAGTGGCTTTTACAATCGGCGGACACAATGAGCAGTTCTTC.

In this sample, this clone turned up a few times. The chain joins TRBV7-3 to TRBJ1-1; D call uncertain. Germline CDR1 is SGHTA and CDR2 is FQGTGA. This CDR3 is built from 13 residues. Trimming left V 1 base short and J 1 base short, with 4 bases between. The CDR3 loop is CASSLMGNTEAFF. CDR3 DNA: TGTGCCAGCAGCTTAATGGGGAACACTGAAGCTTTCTTT.

The chain is built from TRBV6-4 and TRBJ2-1; 8 bases are shared with TRBD2. Germline-derived CDR1 and CDR2 are MRHNA and SNTAGT. The CDR3 covers 15 residues. The J segment lost 4 bases and the V segment lost 0 bases, leaving 2 bases of the junction unmatched. This chain's CDR3 is CASSDSGRGYNEQFF. The CDR3 DNA is TGTGCCAGCAGTGACTCCGGGAGGGGATACAATGAGCAGTTCTTC.

The genes are TRBV5-1 and TRBJ1-3; D is ambiguous. The ends were cut back, 0 bases at V and 3 bases at J, with 4 bases in the middle. The germline V gene has CDR1 SGHRS and CDR2 YFSETQ. CDR3 length: 13 amino acids. CDR3 nucleotides: TGCGCCAGCAGCTTGGTGGGTGGAAACACCATATATTTT. Amino acids: CASSLVGGNTIYF. Complete variable domain (other parts from reference TRBV5-1 and TRBJ1-3): KAGVTQTPRYLIKTRGQQVTLSCSPISGHRSVSWYQQTPGQGLQFLFEYFSETQRNKGNFPGRFSGRQFSNSRSEMNVSTLELGDSALYLCASSLVGGNTIYFGEGSWLTVV.

The chain uses TRBV6-1 and TRBJ2-2; D may be TRBD1 or TRBD2 (5 bases each). This CDR3 is built from 14 residues. V was trimmed by 10 bases and J by 4 bases, leaving 16 bases between them. CDR1 MNHNS and CDR2 SASEGT come from the germline V gene. This CDR3 reads CAIGTPGSTGELFF. The CDR3 DNA sequence: TGTGCCATAGGGACCCCGGGGTCCACCGGGGAGCTGTTTTTT.

V gene TRBV21-1 combines with J gene TRBJ2-7; the D segment call TRBD1 is taken from the table without a DNA check. TRBV21-1 is flagged as a pseudogene. The CDR3 is 16 amino acids. This chain's CDR3 is CASRTRLQGCSYEQYV. The CDR3 DNA reads TGTGCCAGCAGGACCCGCCTACAGGGGTGCTCCTACGAGCAGTACGTC.

The chain recombines TRBV3-1 (or the pseudogene TRBV3-2) with TRBJ2-7; 16 positions agree with TRBD2. The DNA matches TRBJ2-1 better at its end, which makes the J call doubtful. The CDR3 totals 18 residues. Germline V gene sequence: CDR1 LGHDT, CDR2 YNNKEL (reference sequence). The CDR3, as DNA: TGTGCCAGCAGCCAAGCTGTGGGGACTAGCGGGGGGGCGGATGAGCAGTTCTTC. This gives the protein CASSQAVGTSGGADEQFF.

The chain joins TRBV6-5 to TRBJ1-4; D is ambiguous. V was trimmed by 5 bases and J by 5 bases, leaving 9 bases between them. This CDR3 has 13 amino acids. Germline V gene data show CDR1 as MNHEY and CDR2 as SVGAGI. For the CDR3, the DNA is TGTGCCAGCAGTAGTCTAAGCAATGAAAAACTGTTTTTT. It is translated as CASSSLSNEKLFF.

The chain joins TRBV10-1 to TRBJ2-7; D remains unclear. The CDR3 sequence is 11 residues long. Germline CDR1 and CDR2: WNHNN and SYGVQD (reference sequence). Trimming removed 5 bases at V and 3 bases at J, with 5 bases between. The CDR3: CASSSGYEQYF. CDR3 nucleotide sequence: TGCGCCAGCAGTTCCGGCTACGAGCAGTACTTC.

This clone came up a few times. This chain links TRBV4-1 with TRBJ2-7; D gene uncertain. The CDR3 has 14 amino acids. CDR1 is MGHRA and CDR2 is YSYEKL in the germline V gene. Trimming took 1 base from V and 0 from J, leaving 7 bases between them. Here the CDR3 reads CASSQAEISYEQYF. CDR3 sequence (DNA): TGCGCCAGCAGCCAAGCCGAGATCTCCTACGAGCAGTACTTC.

The gene calls are TRBV6-5 and TRBJ1-5, with D perhaps matching TRBD1 (6 bases). This CDR3 comprises 13 residues. Between the trimmed V and J ends, which lost 8 bases and 3 bases, there was a span of 11 bases. In germline, CDR1 is MNHEY, CDR2 SVGAGI. The chain's CDR3 is CASGGQNNQPQHF. The CDR3 DNA is TGTGCCAGCGGCGGACAGAACAATCAGCCCCAGCATTTT.

The chain joins TRBV9 to TRBJ2-2; 7 bases match TRBD1. Looked up from germline, CDR1 is SGDLS and CDR2 is YYNGEE. V was clipped by 3 bases and J by 3 bases; unmatched bases: 8. The CDR3 consists of 16 residues. CDR3 sequence: CASSARGQWDTGELFF. The DNA for the CDR3 is TGTGCCAGCAGCGCGAGGGGACAGTGGGACACCGGGGAGCTGTTTTTT.

Comment on this clone: One junction end does not reproduce the germline sequence, and a read error may be involved. The chain combines TRBV15 with TRBJ2-1, with no clear D. The CDR3 extends over 12 amino acids. Per the germline V gene, CDR1 is LNHNV and CDR2 is YYDKDF (reference sequence). The CDR3, as DNA: TGTGCCACCAGCCCTCTCTACGATGAGCAGTTCTTC. Translated: CATSPLYDEQFF. The full variable domain, its missing parts supplied by reference TRBV15 and TRBJ2-1, is DAMVIQNPRYQVTQFGKPVTLSCSQTLNHNVMYWYQQKSSQAPKLLFHYYDKDFNNEADTPDNFQSRRPNTSFCFLDIRSPGLGDTAMYLCATSPLYDEQFFGPGTRLTVL.

The chain recombines TRBV2 with TRBJ2-1, with D possibly TRBD2 on 6 matching bases. Germline V CDR1 and CDR2: SNHLY, FYNNEI. V shed 4 bases and J shed 9 bases, with 16 bases lying between them. The CDR3 is 14 amino acids. CDR3: CASSGSFWGVEQFF. The CDR3 nucleotides read TGTGCCAGCAGTGGATCATTTTGGGGGGTTGAGCAGTTCTTC. The complete variable domain, with remaining parts taken from reference TRBV2 and TRBJ2-1, reads EPEVTQTPSHQVTQMGQEVILRCVPISNHLYFYWYRQILGQKVEFLVSFYNNEISEKSEIFDDQFSVERPDGSNFTLKIRSTKLEDSAMYFCASSGSFWGVEQFFGPGTRLTVL.

This sequence joins TRBV2 and TRBJ2-2; TRBD2 is a possible D gene (6 bases). Germline values: CDR1 SNHLY, CDR2 FYNNEI. With 6 bases removed from V and 2 bases from J, the gap between germline ends came to 7 bases. This CDR3 is 13 amino acids long. Written as DNA, the CDR3 is TGTGCCAGCAGGGGACTTAACACCGGGGAGCTGTTTTTT. Residues: CASRGLNTGELFF.